A single sample gave rise to the 17 T cell receptor beta chains below, sequenced in a study of cytomegalovirus exposure and HLA in healthy donors. In the PCR, 60 Vbeta and 13 Jbeta primers were used. Assay: immunoSEQ multiplex PCR; the TCRdb copy retains only in-frame clones and omits some. The table has about 190,000 clones, about 70% seen once. Sequenced sample: PBMCs. Every receptor here comes from a woman aged 25-40 years in good health and CMV-seronegative.

V usage is TRBV5-4 and J usage is TRBJ2-5, with TRBD2 matching 10 bases. The CDR3 totals 15 residues. Unmatched junction bases numbered 9, after V lost 4 bases and J lost 6 bases. Germline assignment: CDR1 SGHNT and CDR2 YYREEE (reference sequence). The DNA for the CDR3 is TGTGCCAGCAGCCCTCTAGCGGGAGTTCGGAAGACCCAGTACTTC. As protein: CASSPLAGVRKTQYF.

This clone was counted between two and nine times. The V gene is TRBV15, the J gene TRBJ1-4; D unresolved. CDR3 length equals 14 residues. The V gene's germline CDR1 is LNHNV and CDR2 YYDKDF (reference sequence). Trimming removed 0 bases from V and 8 bases from J, with 10 bases in between. CDR3 bases: TGTGCCACCAGCAGAGAACGGGATAGGGAAAAACTGTTTTTT. Its translation: CATSRERDREKLFF.

The chain links TRBV29-1 to TRBJ2-1, with a tentative D call TRBD1 (5 bases). The V end was cut by 5 bases, the J end by 7 bases, with 12 bases between. The CDR3 contains 12 residues. Germline-derived CDR1 and CDR2 are SQVTM and ANQGSEA. This CDR3 reads CSVLGDRNEQFF. CDR3 coding DNA: TGCAGCGTTTTAGGGGATCGGAATGAGCAGTTCTTC.

The J gene is TRBJ2-5, the V gene TRBV5-1; 7 bases fit TRBD1. There are 16 residues in the CDR3. V lost 5 bases, J lost 1 base, and 11 bases stayed unmatched. From germline, CDR1 is SGHRS and CDR2 YFSETQ. In nucleotides, the CDR3 is TGCGCCAGCAGTTTCCGTCCGGACAGGCGCCAAGAGACCCAGTACTTC. Amino acids: CASSFRPDRRQETQYF. The full variable domain, its missing parts supplied by reference TRBV5-1 and TRBJ2-5, is KAGVTQTPRYLIKTRGQQVTLSCSPISGHRSVSWYQQTPGQGLQFLFEYFSETQRNKGNFPGRFSGRQFSNSRSEMNVSTLELGDSALYLCASSFRPDRRQETQYFGPGTRLLVL.

This rearrangement joins TRBV19 to TRBJ1-3; 8 bases fit TRBD1. This CDR3 is 15 amino acids long. With V trimmed by 5 bases and J by 3 bases, 6 bases remained unmatched. CDR1 and CDR2 from the germline V gene are LNHDA and SQIVND (reference sequence). The CDR3 DNA follows: TGTGCCAGTAGTGGAGGACAGGGTCATGGAAACACCATATATTTT. Its translation is CASSGGQGHGNTIYF.

J is TRBJ1-5 and V is TRBV9; TRBD1 matches at 7 bases. The CDR3 length is 16 residues. Germline V CDR1 and CDR2: SGDLS, YYNGEE. V was clipped by 0 bases and J by 1 base; unmatched bases: 4. In DNA form, the CDR3 reads TGTGCCAGCAGCGTAGATGCAGGGGGGAGCAATCAGCCCCAGCATTTT. This translates into CASSVDAGGSNQPQHF.

This clone turned up a few times. The CDR3 loop reads CASSHPGGDYGYTF. The CDR3 nucleotides read TGTGCCAGCAGTCACCCCGGGGGGGACTATGGCTACACCTTC. This sequence joins TRBV6-5 and TRBJ1-2, with D tentatively TRBD1 (5 bases). The CDR3 has 14 amino acids. Trimming removed 5 bases at V and 3 bases at J, with 13 bases between. The germline V gene encodes CDR1 MNHEY and CDR2 SVGAGI.

This clone was seen more than once but under ten times. V is TRBV5-1 and J is TRBJ2-3, with 7 positions matching TRBD2. The CDR3 sequence is 16 residues long. In germline, CDR1 is SGHRS, CDR2 YFSETQ. J gave up 0 bases and V 2 bases, and 6 bases lay outside the gene matches. The CDR3 coding sequence is TGCGCCAGCAGCTTCGGGACTATTACTAGCACAGATACGCAGTATTTT. Protein sequence: CASSFGTITSTDTQYF. Full variable domain (missing parts from reference TRBV5-1 and TRBJ2-3): KAGVTQTPRYLIKTRGQQVTLSCSPISGHRSVSWYQQTPGQGLQFLFEYFSETQRNKGNFPGRFSGRQFSNSRSEMNVSTLELGDSALYLCASSFGTITSTDTQYFGPGTRLTVL.

Only a few counts were recorded for this clone. The V gene is TRBV4-3, the J gene TRBJ2-1, with 14 bases fitting TRBD2. V dropped 0 bases and J dropped 3; count of bases not matched to a gene: 7. The CDR3 sequence is 19 residues long. Germline CDR1 reads LGHNA; CDR2 reads YSLEER. The DNA for the CDR3 is TGCGCCAGCAGCCAAGACGGACTAGCGGGAGGATCTCTCTACAATGAGCAGTTCTTC. Amino acids: CASSQDGLAGGSLYNEQFF.

The rearrangement links TRBV9 to TRBJ1-6; 8 nucleotides line up with TRBD1. The ends lost 4 bases at V and 9 bases at J; junction bases unmatched: 3. The CDR3 extends over 13 amino acids. Germline-derived CDR1 and CDR2 are SGDLS and YYNGEE. CDR3 nucleotide sequence: TGTGCCAGCAGCCCGACAGGGGTTTCACCCCTCCACTTT. Its translation is CASSPTGVSPLHF.

This clone was found a few times. The J gene is TRBJ1-2, the V gene TRBV7-9; 8 bases are a match to TRBD1. V lost 1 base, J lost 11 bases, and 3 bases stayed unmatched. The CDR3 is made up of 12 amino acids. The germline V gene has CDR1 SEHNR and CDR2 FQNEAQ (reference sequence). CDR3 bases: TGTGCCAGCAGCTTAGAGACAGGGGCGTACACCTTC. Translating it yields CASSLETGAYTF.

The rearrangement links TRBV9 to TRBJ1-4, with 9 bases aligning to TRBD1. The CDR3 extends over 14 amino acids. Germline CDR1 reads SGDLS; CDR2 reads YYNGEE. Trimming took 3 bases from V and 11 from J; bases not matched to a gene: 8. CDR3 amino acids: CASSAGSTGGKLFF. The CDR3, as DNA: TGTGCCAGCAGCGCGGGTTCGACAGGGGGGAAACTGTTTTTT.

The CDR3 loop is CSANRVDTQYF. For the CDR3, the DNA is TGCAGTGCTAACAGGGTTGATACGCAGTATTTT. V and J are TRBV20-1 and TRBJ2-3, with a possible D match to TRBD1 (6 bases). CDR1 DFQATT and CDR2 SNEGSKA come from the germline V gene (reference sequence). V lost 4 bases to trimming and J lost 6 bases, with 8 bases between them. The CDR3 is 11 residues long.

This clone was recorded once. V and J are TRBV19 and TRBJ1-2, with D uncertain. Looked up from germline, CDR1 is LNHDA and CDR2 is SQIVND (reference sequence). This CDR3 has 14 amino acids. V lost 6 bases to trimming and J lost 4 bases, with 15 bases between them. Here the CDR3 DNA reads TGTGCCAGTAGGTGGGCAGGCGTCCTCTATGGCTACACCTTC. Amino acids: CASRWAGVLYGYTF.

This clone has more than one count but fewer than ten. The genes are TRBV5-1 and TRBJ1-2, with 10 nucleotides matching TRBD1. The length of the CDR3 is 12 residues. V lost 9 bases to trimming and J lost 8 bases; unmatched junction nucleotides: 7. Germline V gene sequence: CDR1 SGHRS, CDR2 YFSETQ. For the CDR3, the DNA is TGCGCCATTCGGACAGGGGGAAGGGGCTACACCTTC. It specifies CAIRTGGRGYTF.

This CDR3 reads CAISDEGLDTEAFF. The CDR3 coding sequence is TGTGCCATCAGTGATGAGGGCTTGGACACTGAAGCTTTCTTT. The V and J genes are TRBV10-3 and TRBJ1-1; no reliable D call. Deletions cut 3 bases from V and 3 bases from J, with 11 bases between. CDR1 is ENHRY, CDR2 SYGVKD, per germline. The CDR3 consists of 14 residues.

Only a few counts were recorded for this clone. CDR3 nucleotides: TGTGCCAGCAGCTTATCCAGGGCTAACTATGGCTACACCTTC. Translation gives CASSLSRANYGYTF. This sequence joins TRBV7-2 and TRBJ1-2; perhaps TRBD1 as D (5 bases). CDR3 length: 14 amino acids. V was clipped by 2 bases and J by 0 bases, with 7 bases between them. Germline V gives CDR1 SGHTA, CDR2 FQGNSA.